This TCR beta chain appears in the sequencing data of a study of blood T cell repertoires in COVID-19. On the study more broadly: Donors in the United States, Italy and Spain gave samples during acute or convalescent COVID-19.

Trimming removed 7 bases from V and 4 bases from J, with 16 bases in between. This CDR3 region has 14 residues. In germline, CDR1 is MNHEY, CDR2 SVGAGI. The repertoire was sequenced with immunoSEQ multiplex PCR; TCRdb's copy has only in-frame clones and lacks some. The sample consists of approximately 160,000 clones, approximately 84% of them appearing once. The chain uses TRBV6-5 and TRBJ1-2, with D perhaps TRBD1 (6 bases). The TCR sequence derives from a woman aged 60 to 75 with COVID-19, enrolled during active disease. Sequencing input: peripheral blood. The CDR3 DNA is TGTGCCAGCACCATTAGAGGGGGTCGCTATGGCTACACCTTC. It specifies CASTIRGGRYGYTF.